This entry lists 4 T cell receptor beta chains sequenced from one sample in a study of cytomegalovirus exposure and HLA in healthy donors. Vbeta (60) and Jbeta (13) primers were used in the PCR. The repertoire was sequenced with immunoSEQ multiplex PCR; TCRdb's copy has only in-frame clones and lacks some. The data hold fewer than 200,000 clones, with 80% observed a single time. The material sequenced was PBMCs. The receptors derive from a boy aged 5-17 years in good health and CMV-seronegative.

This clone appeared a single time. The chain carries TRBV4-3 and TRBJ1-5; TRBD1 matches at 9 bases. Germline V lookup: CDR1 LGHNA, CDR2 YSLEER. The ends lost 3 bases at V and 6 bases at J; junction bases unmatched: 6. The CDR3 consists of 15 residues. CDR3 region: CASSQDGTGTQPQHF. In nucleotides, the CDR3 is TGCGCCAGCAGCCAGGACGGGACAGGGACTCAGCCCCAGCATTTT.

V usage is TRBV6-6 and J usage is TRBJ2-1; maybe TRBD2 (6 bases). Germline loops: CDR1 MNHNY, CDR2 SVGAGI (reference sequence). Trimming stripped 5 bases from V and 0 bases from J, with 11 bases between. This CDR3 is 15 amino acids long. The CDR3 here is CASSHRGSSYNEQFF. The CDR3 DNA is TGTGCCAGCAGTCATCGGGGGAGCTCCTACAATGAGCAGTTCTTC.

The CDR3 nucleotides are TGTGCCAGTAGTGGAAGGGACGGGAGGAGGTTGGACACTGAAGCTTTCTTT. Its translation: CASSGRDGRRLDTEAFF. The chain combines TRBV19 with TRBJ1-1; D possibly corresponds to TRBD1 (5 bases). Germline V lookup: CDR1 LNHDA, CDR2 SQIVND (reference sequence). The V and J ends lost 5 bases and 3 bases respectively, with 22 bases between them. The CDR3 is 17 amino acids.

The J gene is TRBJ2-3, the V gene TRBV5-4; TRBD2 aligns across 14 bases. Germline values: CDR1 SGHNT, CDR2 YYREEE (reference sequence). The CDR3 is made up of 18 amino acids. V dropped 2 bases and J dropped 1; count of bases not matched to a gene: 6. As DNA, the CDR3 is TGTGCCAGCAGCTTTCGGGGGACTAGCGGGAGACGCACAGATACGCAGTATTTT. This codes for CASSFRGTSGRRTDTQYF.